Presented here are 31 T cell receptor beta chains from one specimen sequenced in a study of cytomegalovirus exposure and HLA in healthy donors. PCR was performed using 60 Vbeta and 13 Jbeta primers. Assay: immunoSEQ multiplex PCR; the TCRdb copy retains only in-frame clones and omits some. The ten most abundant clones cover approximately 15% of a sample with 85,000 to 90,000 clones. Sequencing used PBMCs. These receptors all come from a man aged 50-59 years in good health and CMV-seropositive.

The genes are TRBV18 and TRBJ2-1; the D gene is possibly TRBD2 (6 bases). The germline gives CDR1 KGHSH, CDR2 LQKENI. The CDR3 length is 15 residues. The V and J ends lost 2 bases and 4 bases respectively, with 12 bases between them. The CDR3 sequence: CASSPTEEGYNEQFF. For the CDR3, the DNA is TGTGCCAGCTCACCAACCGAGGAGGGGTACAATGAGCAGTTCTTC.

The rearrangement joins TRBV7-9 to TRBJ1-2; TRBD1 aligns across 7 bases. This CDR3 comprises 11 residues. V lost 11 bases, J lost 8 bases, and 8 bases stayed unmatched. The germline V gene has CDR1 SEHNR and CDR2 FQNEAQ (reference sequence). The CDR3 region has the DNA TGTGCCGGGACGACAGGGAACGGCTACACCTTC. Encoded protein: CAGTTGNGYTF.

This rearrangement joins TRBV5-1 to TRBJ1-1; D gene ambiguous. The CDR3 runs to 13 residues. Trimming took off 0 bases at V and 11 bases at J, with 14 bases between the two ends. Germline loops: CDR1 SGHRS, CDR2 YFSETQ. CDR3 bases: TGCGCCAGCAGCTTGGGGGCCGGCCGCTTGGCTTTCTTT. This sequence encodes CASSLGAGRLAFF.

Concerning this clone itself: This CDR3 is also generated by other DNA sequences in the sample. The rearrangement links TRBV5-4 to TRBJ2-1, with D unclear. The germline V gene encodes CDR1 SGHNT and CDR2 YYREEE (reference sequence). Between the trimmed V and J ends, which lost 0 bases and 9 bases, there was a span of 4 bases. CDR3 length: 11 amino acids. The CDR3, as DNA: TGTGCCAGCAGCTTGGCCGGTGAGCAGTTCTTC. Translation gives CASSLAGEQFF. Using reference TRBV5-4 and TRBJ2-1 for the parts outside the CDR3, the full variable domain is ETGVTQSPTHLIKTRGQQVTLRCSSQSGHNTVSWYQQALGQGPQFIFQYYREEENGRGNFPPRFSGLQFPNYSSELNVNALELDDSALYLCASSLAGEQFFGPGTRLTVL.

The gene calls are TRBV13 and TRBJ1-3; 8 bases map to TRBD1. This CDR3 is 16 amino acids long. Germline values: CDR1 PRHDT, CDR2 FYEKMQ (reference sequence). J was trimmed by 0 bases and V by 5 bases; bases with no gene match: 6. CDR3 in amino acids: CASSATTGGSGNTIYF. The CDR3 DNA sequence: TGTGCCAGCAGCGCCACAACAGGGGGCTCTGGAAACACCATATATTTT.

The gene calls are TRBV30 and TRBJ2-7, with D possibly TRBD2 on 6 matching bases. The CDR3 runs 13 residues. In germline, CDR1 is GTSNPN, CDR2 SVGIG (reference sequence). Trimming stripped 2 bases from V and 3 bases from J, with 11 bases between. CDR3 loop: CAWSRGINYEQYV. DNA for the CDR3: TGTGCCTGGAGTCGCGGGATAAACTACGAGCAGTACGTC.

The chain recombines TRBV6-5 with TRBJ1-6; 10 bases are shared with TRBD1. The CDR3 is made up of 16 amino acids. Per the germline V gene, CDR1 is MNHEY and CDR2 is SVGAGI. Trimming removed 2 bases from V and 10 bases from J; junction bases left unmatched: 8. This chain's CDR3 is CASSYTSGQGHSPLHF. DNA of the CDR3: TGTGCCAGCAGTTACACCTCGGGACAGGGGCACTCACCCCTCCACTTT.

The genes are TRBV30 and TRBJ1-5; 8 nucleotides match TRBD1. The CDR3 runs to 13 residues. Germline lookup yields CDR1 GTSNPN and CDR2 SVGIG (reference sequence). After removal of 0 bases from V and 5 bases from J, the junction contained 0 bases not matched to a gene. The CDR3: CAWSVTGDQPQHF. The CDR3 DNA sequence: TGTGCCTGGAGTGTGACAGGGGATCAGCCCCAGCATTTT.

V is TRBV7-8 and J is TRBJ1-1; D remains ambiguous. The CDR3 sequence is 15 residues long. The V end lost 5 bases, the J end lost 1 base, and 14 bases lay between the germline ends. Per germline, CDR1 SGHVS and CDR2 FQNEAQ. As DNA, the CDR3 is TGTGCCAGCAGCCCCCGTCGGTTTTGGAACACTGAAGCTTTCTTT. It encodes CASSPRRFWNTEAFF.

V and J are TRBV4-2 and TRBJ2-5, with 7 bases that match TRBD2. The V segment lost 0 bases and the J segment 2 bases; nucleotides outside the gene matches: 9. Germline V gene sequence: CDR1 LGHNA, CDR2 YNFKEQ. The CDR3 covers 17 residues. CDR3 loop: CASSQEGTNIAQETQYF. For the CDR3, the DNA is TGTGCCAGCAGCCAAGAAGGGACTAACATAGCGCAAGAGACCCAGTACTTC.

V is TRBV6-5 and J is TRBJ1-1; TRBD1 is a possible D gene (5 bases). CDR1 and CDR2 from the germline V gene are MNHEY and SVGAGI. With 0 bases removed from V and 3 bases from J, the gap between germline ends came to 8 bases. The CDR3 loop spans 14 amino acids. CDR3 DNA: TGTGCCAGCAGTTACTCGGGGGGGGACACTGAAGCTTTCTTT. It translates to CASSYSGGDTEAFF.

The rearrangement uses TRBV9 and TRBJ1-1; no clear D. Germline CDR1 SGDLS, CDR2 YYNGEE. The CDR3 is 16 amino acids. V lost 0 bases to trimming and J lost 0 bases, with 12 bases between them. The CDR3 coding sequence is TGTGCCAGCAGCGTAGCTACTTCGGGGTTGAACACTGAAGCTTTCTTT. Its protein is CASSVATSGLNTEAFF.

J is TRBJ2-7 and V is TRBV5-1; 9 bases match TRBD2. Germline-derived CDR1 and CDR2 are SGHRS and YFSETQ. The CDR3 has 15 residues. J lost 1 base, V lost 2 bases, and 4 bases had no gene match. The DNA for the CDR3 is TGCGCCAGCAGCTTCTTTAGCGGGAGTTCCTACGAGCAGTACTTC. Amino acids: CASSFFSGSSYEQYF.

CDR3 sequence reads: CASRAAGNTIYF. CDR3 DNA: TGTGCCAGCAGGGCGGCTGGAAACACCATATATTTT. The J gene is TRBJ1-3, the V gene TRBV6-5; D is unresolved. CDR3 length: 12 residues. V lost 6 bases and J lost 2, with 5 bases in between. Germline CDR1 reads MNHEY; CDR2 reads SVGAGI.

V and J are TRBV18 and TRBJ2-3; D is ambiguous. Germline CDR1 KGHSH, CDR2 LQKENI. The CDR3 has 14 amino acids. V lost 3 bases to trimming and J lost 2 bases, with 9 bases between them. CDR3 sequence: CASSPTQITDTQYF. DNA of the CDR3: TGTGCCAGCTCACCGACTCAGATCACAGATACGCAGTATTTT.

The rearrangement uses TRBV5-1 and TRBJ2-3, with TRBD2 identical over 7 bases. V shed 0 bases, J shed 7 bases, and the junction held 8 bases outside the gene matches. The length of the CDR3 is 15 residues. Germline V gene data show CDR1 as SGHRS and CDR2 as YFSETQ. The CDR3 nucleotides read TGCGCCAGCAGCTTGGGTTCCGGCGGGAGACATACGCAGTATTTT. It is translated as CASSLGSGGRHTQYF.

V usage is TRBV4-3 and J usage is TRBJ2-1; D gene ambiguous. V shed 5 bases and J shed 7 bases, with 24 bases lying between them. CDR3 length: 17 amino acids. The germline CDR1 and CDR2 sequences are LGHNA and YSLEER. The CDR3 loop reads CASSFKTWYKDENEQFF. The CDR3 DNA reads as TGCGCCAGCAGCTTTAAGACATGGTACAAGGATGAAAATGAGCAGTTCTTC.

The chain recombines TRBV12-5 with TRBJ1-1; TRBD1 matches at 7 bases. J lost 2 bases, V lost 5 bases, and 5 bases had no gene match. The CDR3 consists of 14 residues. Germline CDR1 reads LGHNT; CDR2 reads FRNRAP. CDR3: CASGKTGPNTEAFF. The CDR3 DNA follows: TGTGCTAGTGGTAAGACAGGGCCAAACACTGAAGCTTTCTTT. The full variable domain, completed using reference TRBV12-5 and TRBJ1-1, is DARVTQTPRHKVTEMGQEVTMRCQPILGHNTVFWYRQTMMQGLELLAYFRNRAPLDDSGMPKDRFSAEMPDATLATLKIQPSEPRDSAVYFCASGKTGPNTEAFFGQGTRLTVV.

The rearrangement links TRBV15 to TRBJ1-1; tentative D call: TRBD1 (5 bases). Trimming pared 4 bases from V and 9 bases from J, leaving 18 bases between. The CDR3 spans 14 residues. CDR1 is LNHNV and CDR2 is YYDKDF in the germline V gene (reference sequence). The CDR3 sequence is CATSNLGTLQKAFF. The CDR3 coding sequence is TGTGCCACCAGCAACCTTGGGACTCTACAGAAAGCTTTCTTT. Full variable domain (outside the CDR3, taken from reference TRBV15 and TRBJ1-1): DAMVIQNPRYQVTQFGKPVTLSCSQTLNHNVMYWYQQKSSQAPKLLFHYYDKDFNNEADTPDNFQSRRPNTSFCFLDIRSPGLGDTAMYLCATSNLGTLQKAFFGQGTRLTVV.

The CDR3 nucleotides read TGTGCCTGGAGTGTAGGAGGGAACACCGGGGAGCTGTTTTTT. It translates to CAWSVGGNTGELFF. V gene TRBV30 combines with J gene TRBJ2-2, with D possibly being TRBD2 (5 bases). Germline-derived CDR1 and CDR2 are GTSNPN and SVGIG (reference sequence). Trimming removed 0 bases from V and 1 base from J, with 6 bases in between. The CDR3 contains 14 residues.

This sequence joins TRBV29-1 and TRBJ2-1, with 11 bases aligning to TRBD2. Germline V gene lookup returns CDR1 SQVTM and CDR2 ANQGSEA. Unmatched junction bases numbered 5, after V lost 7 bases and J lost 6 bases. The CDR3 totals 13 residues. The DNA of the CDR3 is TGCAGCGCTTACGGACTAGCGGGCAATGAGCAGTTCTTC. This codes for CSAYGLAGNEQFF.

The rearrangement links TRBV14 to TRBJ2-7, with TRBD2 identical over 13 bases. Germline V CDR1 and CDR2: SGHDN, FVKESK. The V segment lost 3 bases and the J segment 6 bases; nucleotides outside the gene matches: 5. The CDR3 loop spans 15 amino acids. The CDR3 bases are TGTGCCAGCAGCCACGGACTAGCGGGAGTCACCGAGCAGTACTTC. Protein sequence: CASSHGLAGVTEQYF.

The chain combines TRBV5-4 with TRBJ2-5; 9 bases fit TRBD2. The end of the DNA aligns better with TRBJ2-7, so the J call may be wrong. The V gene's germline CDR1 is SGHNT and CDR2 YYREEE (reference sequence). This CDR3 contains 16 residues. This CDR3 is CASSLMLAGEGDEQYF. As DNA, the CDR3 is TGTGCCAGCAGCTTGATGTTAGCGGGAGAGGGCGACGAGCAGTACTTC.

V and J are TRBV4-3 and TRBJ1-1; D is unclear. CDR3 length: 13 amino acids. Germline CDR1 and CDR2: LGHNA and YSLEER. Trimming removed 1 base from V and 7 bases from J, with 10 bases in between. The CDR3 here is CASSQVLQSEAFF. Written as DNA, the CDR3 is TGCGCCAGCAGCCAAGTTCTACAGAGTGAAGCTTTCTTT.

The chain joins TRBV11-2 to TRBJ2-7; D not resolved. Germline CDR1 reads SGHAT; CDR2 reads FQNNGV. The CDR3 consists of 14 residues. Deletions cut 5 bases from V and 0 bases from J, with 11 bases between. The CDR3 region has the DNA TGTGCCAGCAGCCCTCGACTTGACTCCTACGAGCAGTACGTC. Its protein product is CASSPRLDSYEQYV.

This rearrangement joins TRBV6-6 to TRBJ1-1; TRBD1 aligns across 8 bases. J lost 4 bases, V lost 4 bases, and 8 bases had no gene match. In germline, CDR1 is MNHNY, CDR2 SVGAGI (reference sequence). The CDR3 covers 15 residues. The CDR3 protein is CASSSQGQGSTEAFF. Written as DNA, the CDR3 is TGTGCCAGCAGTTCCCAAGGACAGGGCAGCACTGAAGCTTTCTTT.

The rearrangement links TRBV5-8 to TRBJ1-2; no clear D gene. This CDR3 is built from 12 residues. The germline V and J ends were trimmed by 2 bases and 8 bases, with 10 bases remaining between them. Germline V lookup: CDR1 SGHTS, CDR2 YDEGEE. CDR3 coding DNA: TGTGCCAGCAGCTTTGGGAGACTGGGCTACACCTTC. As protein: CASSFGRLGYTF.

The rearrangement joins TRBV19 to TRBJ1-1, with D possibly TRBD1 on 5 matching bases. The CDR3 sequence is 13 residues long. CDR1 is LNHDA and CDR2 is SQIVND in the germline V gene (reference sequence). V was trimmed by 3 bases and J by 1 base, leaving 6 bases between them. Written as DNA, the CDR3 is TGTGCCAGTAGTATTGGACAGAACACTGAAGCTTTCTTT. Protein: CASSIGQNTEAFF.

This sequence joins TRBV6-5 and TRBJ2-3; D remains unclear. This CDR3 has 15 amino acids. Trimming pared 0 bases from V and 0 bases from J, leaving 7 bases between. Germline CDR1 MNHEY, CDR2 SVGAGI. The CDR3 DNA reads TGTGCCAGCAGTTACTCCGGAGACAGCACAGATACGCAGTATTTT. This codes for CASSYSGDSTDTQYF.

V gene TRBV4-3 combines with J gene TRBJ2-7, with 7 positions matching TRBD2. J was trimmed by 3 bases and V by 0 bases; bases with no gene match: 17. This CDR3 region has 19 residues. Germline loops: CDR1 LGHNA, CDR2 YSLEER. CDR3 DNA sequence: TGCGCCAGCAGCCAAGATATCATCGGGGCTGGCGGGAGCCGCTACGAGCAGTACTTC. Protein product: CASSQDIIGAGGSRYEQYF.

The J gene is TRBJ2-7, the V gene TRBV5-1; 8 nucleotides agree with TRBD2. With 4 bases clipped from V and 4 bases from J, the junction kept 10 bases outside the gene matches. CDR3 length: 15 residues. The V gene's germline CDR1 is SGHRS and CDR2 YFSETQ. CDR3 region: CASSPRGAGGYEQYF. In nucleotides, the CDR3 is TGCGCCAGCAGCCCCCGGGGTGCGGGAGGTTACGAGCAGTACTTC.